This T cell receptor beta chain was retrieved from a study of blood T cell repertoires in COVID-19. Study summary: Specimens from acute and convalescent COVID-19 originated in the United States, Italy and Spain.

Methods used by the authors: Reference gene primer amplification yielded estimated nucleated cell counts. Sequenced by immunoSEQ multiplex PCR; TCRdb stores in-frame clones only, minus some. V and J calls and clone size are given by that table; D and trimming were obtained from the DNA. The sample holds about 92,000 clones; around nine tenths are singletons and the top ten take around 20%. This CDR3 region has 14 residues. Germline V gives CDR1 MDHEN, CDR2 SYDVKM. With V trimmed by 6 bases and J by 1 base, 5 bases remained unmatched. The rearrangement joins TRBV28 to TRBJ2-5, with 7 nucleotides matching TRBD2. The source is a woman aged 55-69 years with COVID-19, enrolled during active disease. The specimen sequenced was peripheral blood. The CDR3 reads CASSSPGGQETQYF. The CDR3 DNA reads TGTGCCAGCAGCTCCCCGGGAGGCCAAGAGACCCAGTACTTC. Full variable domain (remainder filled in from reference TRBV28 and TRBJ2-5): DVKVTQSSRYLVKRTGEKVFLECVQDMDHENMFWYRQDPGLGLRLIYFSYDVKMKEKGDIPEGYSVSREKKERFSLILESASTNQTSMYLCASSSPGGQETQYFGPGTRLLVL.